These T cell receptor beta chains were read from a single sample in a study of CD8+ T cells in alopecia areata. Clones were read by immunoSEQ multiplex PCR, and TCRdb kept only the in-frame ones, dropping some. Here the sample spans about 200,000 clones, roughly two fifths being singletons. Specimen: CD4+ T cells sorted from blood, collected at roughly week 30, from a patient treated with tofacitinib. Receptors originate from a human donor with alopecia areata. Both conserved end residues are part of each CDR3. Fields, in order: clone size, J gene, V gene, D gene, CDR3 DNA, CDR3 protein. A D gene is named only where the DNA matches it firmly. A row's size may be missing; if present it is once, few, many or a size class.

>few|TRBJ2-5|TRBV18|NA
TGTGCCAGCTCACCATCACGGGGGAAGGAGACCCAGTACTTC
CASSPSRGKETQYF
>few|TRBJ1-2|TRBV13|TRBD1
TGTGCCAGCAGCCGACAGGGGGCTTATGGCTACACCTTC
CASSRQGAYGYTF
>few|TRBJ2-6|TRBV7-9|NA
TGTGCCAGCAGCCGTGTGCTCTCTGGGGCCAACGTCCTGACTTTC
CASSRVLSGANVLTF
>few|TRBJ2-6|TRBV7-2|TRBD1
TGTGCCAGCAGCTCACCGGGACAGGGACGGTTTGGGGCCAACGTCCTGACTTTC
CASSSPGQGRFGANVLTF
>NA|TRBJ1-5|TRBV30|NA
TGTGCCTGGAGTTCAGGGGATAATCAGCCCCAGCATTTT
CAWSSGDNQPQHF
>NA|TRBJ1-1|TRBV29-1|NA
TGCAGCGTTGAAAGACAGGTGAACACTGAAGCTTTCTTT
CSVERQVNTEAFF
>NA|TRBJ2-7|TRBV30|TRBD1
TGTGCCTGGAGTGTAAAGGGGACAGGGGCCTACGAGCAGTACTTC
CAWSVKGTGAYEQYF
>NA|TRBJ1-5|TRBV7-9|NA
TGTGCCAGCAGCCAACAAGGGCCCCAGCATTTT
CASSQQGPQHF
>few|TRBJ2-2|TRBV7-8|NA
TGTGCCAGCAGCTTAGAAGGGGTATCGAACACCGGGGAGCTGTTTTTT
CASSLEGVSNTGELFF
>NA|TRBJ1-1|TRBV30|NA
TGTGCCTGGAGTGTAGCGGATGAAGCTTTCTTT
CAWSVADEAFF
>NA|TRBJ2-7|TRBV29-1|NA
TGCAGCGTTGAAGAGGGTTGGAACGAGCAGTACTTC
CSVEEGWNEQYF
>NA|TRBJ2-2|TRBV6-1|TRBD2
TGTGCCAGCACCCTAATGACTAGCGACACCGGGGAGCTGTTTTTT
CASTLMTSDTGELFF
>few|TRBJ2-6|TRBV7-9|TRBD1
TGTGCCAGCAGCCCCTGGACAGGAGACTCTGGGGCCAACGTCCTGACTTTC
CASSPWTGDSGANVLTF
>NA|TRBJ2-7|TRBV14|NA
TGTGCCAGCAGCTCCCAAGGGGCGGCGGGGCAGTACTTC
CASSSQGAAGQYF
>NA|TRBJ2-7|TRBV7-9|NA
TGTGCCAGCAGCCAAGAGGAGGGGGGTAGTAGCTACGAGCAGTACTTC
CASSQEEGGSSYEQYF
>NA|TRBJ2-2|TRBV5-6|NA
TGTGCCAGCAGGGCCGGGACTGTGAACACCGGGGAGCTGTTTTTT
CASRAGTVNTGELFF
>NA|TRBJ2-7|TRBV5-1|TRBD1
TGCGCCAGCAGCTTACCTCGGGACAGGGTATTGGAGCAGTACTTC
CASSLPRDRVLEQYF
>NA|TRBJ2-5|TRBV23-1|TRBD2
TGCGCCAGCAGTCAATCTTATATTGGGGGGAGGGAAGAGACCCAGTACTTC
CASSQSYIGGREETQYF
>NA|TRBJ2-2|TRBV6-1|TRBD1
TGTGCCAGCACCCCATATGACAGGGGACCCGGGGAGCTGTTTTTT
CASTPYDRGPGELFF
>few|TRBJ2-3|TRBV7-9|TRBD1
TGTGCCAGCAGCGCAGGGACAGGGGGAAGCACAGATACGCAGTATTTT
CASSAGTGGSTDTQYF
>few|TRBJ1-3|TRBV19|NA
TGTGCCAGTAGCGAGGACGATTCGAATGGAAACACCATATATTTT
CASSEDDSNGNTIYF
>NA|TRBJ2-1|TRBV4-1|NA
TGCGCCAGCAGCCATAGGGGGGCTACTCTATACAATGAGCAGTTCTTC
CASSHRGATLYNEQFF
>NA|TRBJ1-2|TRBV5-1|NA
TGCGCCAGCAGCTTAGTGGAAGGCTCCACCTATGGCTACACCTTC
CASSLVEGSTYGYTF
>NA|TRBJ1-5|TRBV18|TRBD1
TGTGCCAGCTCCTCTGACAGGGGCAATCAGCCCCAGCATTTT
CASSSDRGNQPQHF
>NA|TRBJ2-5|TRBV6-1|TRBD2
TGTGCCAGCAGTGAAGCGAGGACTAGCGGGAGATCCCAGTACTTC
CASSEARTSGRSQYF
>NA|TRBJ1-5|TRBV18|TRBD1
TGTGCCAGCTCACCTCGACAGGGGGCAGGTCAGCCCCAGCATTTT
CASSPRQGAGQPQHF
>NA|TRBJ1-1|TRBV6-5|NA
TGTGCCAGCGAAAGAGTCATGAACACTGAAGCTTTCTTT
CASERVMNTEAFF
>NA|TRBJ2-2|TRBV29-1|NA
TGCAGCGTATGGGAGCTGTTTTTT
CSVWELFF
>NA|TRBJ2-1|TRBV30|NA
TGTGCCTGGAGTTCCATGGTGGGGAGAGGGGAGCAGTTCTTC
CAWSSMVGRGEQFF
>NA|TRBJ2-7|TRBV7-3|NA
TGTGCCAGCAGCTTAAATGGACAGACCTACGAGCAGTACTTC
CASSLNGQTYEQYF
>NA|TRBJ2-1|TRBV6-1|TRBD2
TGTGCCAGCAGTCATCGACTAGCGGCTTACAATGAGCAGTTCTTC
CASSHRLAAYNEQFF
>NA|TRBJ2-1|TRBV11-1|TRBD2
TGTGCCAGCAAAACTAGCGGGAGATACAATGAGCAGTTCTTC
CASKTSGRYNEQFF
>NA|TRBJ2-3|TRBV2|NA
TGTGCCAGCAGTGATAGGGGAATAGATACGCAGTATTTT
CASSDRGIDTQYF
>NA|TRBJ1-1|TRBV5-1|NA
TGCGCCAGCAGCCCAGGACAGAACCGAAACACTGAAGCTTTCTTT
CASSPGQNRNTEAFF
>NA|TRBJ1-1|TRBV6-5|NA
TGTGCCAGCACCGCCGCCCTGGGGAACACTGAAGCTTTCTTT
CASTAALGNTEAFF
>NA|TRBJ1-4|TRBV6-5|TRBD1
TGTGCCAGCAGTTACTCGACGGGACAGGGGGATGAAAAACTGTTTTTT
CASSYSTGQGDEKLFF
>few|TRBJ2-5|TRBV18|TRBD2
TGTGCCAGCTCACCACCGGCGGGAGGGGGAGAGACCCAGTACTTC
CASSPPAGGGETQYF
>few|TRBJ1-1|TRBV7-9|TRBD1
TGTGCCAGCAGCCTGGACAGGGCCATCAACGCTGAAGCTTTCTTT
CASSLDRAINAEAFF
>few|TRBJ2-1|TRBV29-1|TRBD2
TGCAGCGTCGCAGGGAGGGGCTCCGCGGACAATGAGCAGTTCTTC
CSVAGRGSADNEQFF
>NA|TRBJ2-3|TRBV5-1|TRBD2
TGCGCCAGCAGCCGCGGGAGGGAGGGCGGAAATACGCAGTATTTT
CASSRGREGGNTQYF
>few|TRBJ2-1|TRBV2|NA
TGTGCCAGCAGTGAAGCGGGGAGCCAAGCAAAGTTCTTC
CASSEAGSQAKFF
>few|TRBJ2-7|TRBV30|NA
TGTGCCTGGAGTGTACAGGCCGGGTTAGGGTCCTACGAGCAGTACTTC
CAWSVQAGLGSYEQYF
>NA|TRBJ2-3|TRBV2|TRBD1
TGTGCCAGCCAGGGACAGCCCACAGATACGCAGTATTTT
CASQGQPTDTQYF
>once|TRBJ2-3|TRBV30|NA
TGTGCCTGGAGTGTTCCGGCGACAGATACGCAGTATTTT
CAWSVPATDTQYF
>NA|TRBJ2-1|TRBV30|TRBD2
TGTGCCTGGAGATCGGTTAGCGGGATCAGTGAGCAGTTCTTC
CAWRSVSGISEQFF
>many|TRBJ2-2|TRBV5-8|TRBD1
TGTGCCAGCAGCTTGGGGGACAGGGACACCGGGGAGCTGTTTTTT
CASSLGDRDTGELFF
>few|TRBJ2-3|TRBV25-1|TRBD2
TGTGCCAGCAGAGGTCAGCGGGAGGGATCAGATACGCAGTATTTT
CASRGQREGSDTQYF
>NA|TRBJ2-7|TRBV6-1|NA
TGTGCCAGCACGGACAACTACGAGCAGTACTTC
CASTDNYEQYF
>NA|TRBJ2-1|TRBV7-9|TRBD2
TGTGCCAGCAGCTTTGTGGGGTTGCGGGAGGTTAACAATGAGCAGTTCTTC
CASSFVGLREVNNEQFF
>NA|TRBJ2-2|TRBV19|NA
TGTGCCAGTAGTCCGGTGGCCTTGAGGCGCACCGGGGAGCTGTTTTTT
CASSPVALRRTGELFF
>few|TRBJ1-4|TRBV15|NA
TGTGCCACCAGCAGCGGGAGCTCCGAAAAACTGTTTTTT
CATSSGSSEKLFF
>NA|TRBJ2-7|TRBV6-5|NA
TGTGCCAGCAGTTACTCGATAACGGGCTACGAGCAGTACTTC
CASSYSITGYEQYF
>NA|TRBJ1-2|TRBV6-1|NA
TGTGCCAGCAGTCCACAGGGTAGTGGCTACACCTTC
CASSPQGSGYTF
>few|TRBJ2-4|TRBV4-1|TRBD1
TGCGCCAGCAGCTCAACAAGAGGAGGGACAGGGGTTTCAAACATTCAGTACTTC
CASSSTRGGTGVSNIQYF
>NA|TRBJ1-6|TRBV6-5|NA
TGTGCCAGCAGCCCAAGACAGCTTAATTCACCCCTCCACTTT
CASSPRQLNSPLHF
>NA|TRBJ2-5|TRBV7-6|NA
TGTGCCAGCAGCCCCAGCAGGGAGACCCAGTACTTC
CASSPSRETQYF
>few|TRBJ2-5|TRBV2|NA
TGTGCCAGCTCAGGACAGAAGATTTCGCAAGAGACCCAGTACTTC
CASSGQKISQETQYF
>NA|TRBJ1-2|TRBV11-2|NA
TGTGCCAGCAGCTTGGCCAGAGACTATGGCTACACCTTC
CASSLARDYGYTF
>NA|TRBJ1-6|TRBV11-2|TRBD1
TGTGCCAGCAGCCTGACGGGACAGGGTAGTACACCCCTCCACTTT
CASSLTGQGSTPLHF